This T cell receptor beta chain is drawn from a study of shared clonotypes between healthy human individuals. The CDR3 has 18 amino acids. Germline CDR1 SEHNR, CDR2 FQNEAQ (reference sequence). V gave up 5 bases and J gave up 2 bases; unmatched junction bases: 9. Assay used: immunoSEQ multiplex PCR; TCRdb lists only in-frame clones, some missing. The top ten hold less than 2% of the sample, which has hundreds of thousands of clones, roughly 78% seen once. V and J are TRBV7-9 and TRBJ2-1; 13 bases align to TRBD2. The sequenced sample was memory CD4+ T cells sorted from blood. Subset described: CD45RA-negative fraction. The TCR originated in a woman in her 30s in good health. CDR3 protein: CASSPAKLAGGPYNEQFF. DNA for the CDR3: TGTGCCAGCAGCCCGGCGAAACTAGCGGGAGGGCCCTACAATGAGCAGTTCTTC.